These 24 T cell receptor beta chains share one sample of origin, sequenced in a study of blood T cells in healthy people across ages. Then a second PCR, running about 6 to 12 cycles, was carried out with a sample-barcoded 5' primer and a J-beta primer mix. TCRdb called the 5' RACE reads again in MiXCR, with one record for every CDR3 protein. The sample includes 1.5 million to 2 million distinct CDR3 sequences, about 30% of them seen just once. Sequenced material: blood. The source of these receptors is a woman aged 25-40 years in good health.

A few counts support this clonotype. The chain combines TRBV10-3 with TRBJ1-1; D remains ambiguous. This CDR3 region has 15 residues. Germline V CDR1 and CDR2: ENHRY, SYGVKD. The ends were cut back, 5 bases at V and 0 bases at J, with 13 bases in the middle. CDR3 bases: TGTGCCATCAGTTCCTCGGCCGTTCTGAACACTGAAGCTTTCTTT. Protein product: CAISSSAVLNTEAFF.

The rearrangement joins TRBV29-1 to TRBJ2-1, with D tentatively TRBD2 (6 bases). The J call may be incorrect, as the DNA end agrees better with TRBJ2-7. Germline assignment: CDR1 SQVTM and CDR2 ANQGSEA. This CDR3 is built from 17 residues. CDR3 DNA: TGCAGCGTCCTGGGAGGATCCATCGTCGACTCCTACAATGAGCAGTACTTC. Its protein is CSVLGGSIVDSYNEQYF.

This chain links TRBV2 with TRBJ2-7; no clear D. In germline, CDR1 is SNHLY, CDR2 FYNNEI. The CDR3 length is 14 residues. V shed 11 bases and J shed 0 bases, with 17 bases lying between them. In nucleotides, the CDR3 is TGTGCCGGCATTCCGACTGGGAACTCCTACGAGCAGTACTTC. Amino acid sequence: CAGIPTGNSYEQYF.

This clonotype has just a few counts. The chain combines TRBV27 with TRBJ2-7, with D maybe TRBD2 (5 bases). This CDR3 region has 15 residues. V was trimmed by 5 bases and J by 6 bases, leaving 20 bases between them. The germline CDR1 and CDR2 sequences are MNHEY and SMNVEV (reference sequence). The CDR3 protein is CASSDFAKTGSEQYF. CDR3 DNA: TGTGCCAGCAGTGACTTTGCCAAAACGGGAAGCGAGCAGTACTTC.

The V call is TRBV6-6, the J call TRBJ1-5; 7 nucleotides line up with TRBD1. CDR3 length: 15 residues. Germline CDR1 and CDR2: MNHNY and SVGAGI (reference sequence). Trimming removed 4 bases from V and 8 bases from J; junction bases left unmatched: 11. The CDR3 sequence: CASSSGGAAGKPQHF. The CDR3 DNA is TGTGCCAGCAGTTCAGGGGGGGCAGCCGGAAAGCCCCAGCATTTT.

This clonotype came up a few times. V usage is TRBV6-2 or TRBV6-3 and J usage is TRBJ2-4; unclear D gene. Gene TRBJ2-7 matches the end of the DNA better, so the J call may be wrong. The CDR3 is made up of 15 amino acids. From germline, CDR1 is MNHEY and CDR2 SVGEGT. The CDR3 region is CASSLPTVASYEQYF. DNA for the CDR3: TGTGCCAGCAGTCTCCCGACGGTAGCCAGTTACGAGCAGTACTTC.

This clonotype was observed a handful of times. The CDR3 nucleotides are TGTGCCAGCTCACCACCGGGCAGTAAAGAGACCCAGTACTTC. Its protein is CASSPPGSKETQYF. The rearrangement joins TRBV18 to TRBJ2-5; D call uncertain. V dropped 0 bases and J dropped 3 bases, with 8 bases sitting between them. The CDR3 sequence is 14 residues long. Germline V CDR1 and CDR2: KGHSH, LQKENI.

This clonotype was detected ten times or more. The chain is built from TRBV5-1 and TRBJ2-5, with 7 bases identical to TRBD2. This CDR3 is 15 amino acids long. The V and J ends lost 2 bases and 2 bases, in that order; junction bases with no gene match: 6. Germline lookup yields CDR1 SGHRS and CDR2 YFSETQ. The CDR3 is CASSLEGLEQETQYF. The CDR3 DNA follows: TGCGCCAGCAGCTTAGAAGGACTAGAACAAGAGACCCAGTACTTC.

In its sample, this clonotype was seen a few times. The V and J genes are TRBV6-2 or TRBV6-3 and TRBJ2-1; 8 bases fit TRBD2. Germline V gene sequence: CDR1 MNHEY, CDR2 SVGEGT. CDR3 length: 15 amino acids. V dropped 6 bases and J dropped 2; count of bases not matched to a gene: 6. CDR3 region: CASSQGLAPYNEQFF. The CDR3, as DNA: TGTGCCAGCAGCCAAGGACTAGCCCCCTACAATGAGCAGTTCTTC.

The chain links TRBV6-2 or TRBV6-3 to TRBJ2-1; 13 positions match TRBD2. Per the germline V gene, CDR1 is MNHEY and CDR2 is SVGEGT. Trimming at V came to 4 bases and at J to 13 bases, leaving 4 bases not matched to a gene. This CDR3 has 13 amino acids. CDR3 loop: CASSLRLAGGQFF. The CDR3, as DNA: TGTGCCAGCAGTTTAAGACTAGCGGGAGGTCAGTTCTTC.

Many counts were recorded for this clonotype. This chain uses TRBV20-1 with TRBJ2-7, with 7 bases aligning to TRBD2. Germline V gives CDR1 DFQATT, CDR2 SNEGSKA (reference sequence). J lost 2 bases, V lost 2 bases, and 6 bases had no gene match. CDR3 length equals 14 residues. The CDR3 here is CSARLGGVTYEQYF. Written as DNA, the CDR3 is TGCAGTGCTAGACTGGGGGGGGTCACCTACGAGCAGTACTTC.

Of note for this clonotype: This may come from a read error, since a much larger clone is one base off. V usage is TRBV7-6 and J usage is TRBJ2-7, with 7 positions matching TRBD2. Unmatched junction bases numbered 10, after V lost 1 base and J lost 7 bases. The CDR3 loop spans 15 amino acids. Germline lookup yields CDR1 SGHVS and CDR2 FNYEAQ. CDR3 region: CASSLGAGASGEQYF. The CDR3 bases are TGTGCCAGCAGCTTAGGGGCGGGAGCGTCGGGGGAGCAGTACTTC.

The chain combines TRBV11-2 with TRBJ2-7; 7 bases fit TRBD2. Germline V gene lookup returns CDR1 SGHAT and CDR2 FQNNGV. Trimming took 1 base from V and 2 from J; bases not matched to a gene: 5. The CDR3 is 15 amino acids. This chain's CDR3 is CASSLVPGLTYEQYF. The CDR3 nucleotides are TGTGCCAGCAGCTTAGTCCCGGGACTAACCTACGAGCAGTACTTC.

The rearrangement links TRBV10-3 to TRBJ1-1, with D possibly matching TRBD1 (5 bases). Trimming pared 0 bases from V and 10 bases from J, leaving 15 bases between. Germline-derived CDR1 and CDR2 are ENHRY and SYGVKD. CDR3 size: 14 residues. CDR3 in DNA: TGTGCCATCAGTGAGTCCGTGGTAGGCGGGGGAGCTTTCTTT. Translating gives CAISESVVGGGAFF.

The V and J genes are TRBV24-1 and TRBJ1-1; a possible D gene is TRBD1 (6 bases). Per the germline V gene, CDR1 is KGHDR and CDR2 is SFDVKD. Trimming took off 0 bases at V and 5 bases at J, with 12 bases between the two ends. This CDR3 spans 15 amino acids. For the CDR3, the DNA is TGTGCCACCAGTGATTTGTGGCAGCAGGGGACTGAAGCTTTCTTT. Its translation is CATSDLWQQGTEAFF.

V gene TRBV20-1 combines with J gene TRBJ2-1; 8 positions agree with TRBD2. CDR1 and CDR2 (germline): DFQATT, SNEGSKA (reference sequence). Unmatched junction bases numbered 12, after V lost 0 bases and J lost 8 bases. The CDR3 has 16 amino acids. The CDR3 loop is CSARDWRSGEHDEQFF. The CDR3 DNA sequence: TGCAGTGCTAGAGATTGGCGTAGCGGGGAACACGATGAGCAGTTCTTC.

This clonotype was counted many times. The CDR3 here is CASSFDPRAGRYGYTF. Here the CDR3 DNA reads TGTGCCAGCAGCTTTGACCCCAGGGCAGGACGCTATGGCTACACCTTC. The V call is TRBV7-2, the J call TRBJ1-2; maybe TRBD1 (5 bases). The CDR3 totals 16 residues. CDR1 is SGHTA, CDR2 FQGNSA, per germline. Trimming removed 3 bases from V and 4 bases from J, with 18 bases in between.

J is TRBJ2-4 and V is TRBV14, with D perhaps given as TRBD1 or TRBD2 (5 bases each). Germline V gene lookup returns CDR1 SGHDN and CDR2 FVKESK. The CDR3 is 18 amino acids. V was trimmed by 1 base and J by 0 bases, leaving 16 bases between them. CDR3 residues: CASSQVRLEGRAKNIQYF. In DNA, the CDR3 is TGTGCCAGCAGCCAAGTAAGATTAGAGGGGAGAGCCAAAAACATTCAGTACTTC.

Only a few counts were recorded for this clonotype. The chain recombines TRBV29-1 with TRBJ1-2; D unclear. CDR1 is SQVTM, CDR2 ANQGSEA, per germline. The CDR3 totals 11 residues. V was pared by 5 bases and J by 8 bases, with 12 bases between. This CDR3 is CSVLWIGGYTF. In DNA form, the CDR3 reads TGCAGCGTTTTATGGATAGGGGGCTACACCTTC.

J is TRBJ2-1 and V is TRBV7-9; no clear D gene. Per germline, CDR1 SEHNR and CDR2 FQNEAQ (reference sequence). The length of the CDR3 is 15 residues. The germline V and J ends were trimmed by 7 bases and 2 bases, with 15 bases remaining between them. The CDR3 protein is CASKESSITYNEQFF. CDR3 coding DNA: TGTGCCAGCAAAGAGAGTAGCATCACCTACAATGAGCAGTTCTTC.

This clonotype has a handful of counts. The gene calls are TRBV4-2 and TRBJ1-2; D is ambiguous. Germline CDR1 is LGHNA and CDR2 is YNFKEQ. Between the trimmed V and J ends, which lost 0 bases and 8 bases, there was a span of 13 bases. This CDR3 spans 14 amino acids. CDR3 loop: CASSQDLETEGYTF. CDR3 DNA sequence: TGTGCCAGCAGCCAAGATTTGGAAACAGAAGGCTACACCTTC.

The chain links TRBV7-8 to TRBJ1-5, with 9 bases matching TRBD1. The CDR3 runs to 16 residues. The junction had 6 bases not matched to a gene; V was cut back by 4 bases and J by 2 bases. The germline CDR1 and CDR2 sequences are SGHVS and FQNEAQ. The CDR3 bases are TGTGCCAGCAGCTCCCGGACAGGGGTCGGCAATCAGCCCCAGCATTTT. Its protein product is CASSSRTGVGNQPQHF.

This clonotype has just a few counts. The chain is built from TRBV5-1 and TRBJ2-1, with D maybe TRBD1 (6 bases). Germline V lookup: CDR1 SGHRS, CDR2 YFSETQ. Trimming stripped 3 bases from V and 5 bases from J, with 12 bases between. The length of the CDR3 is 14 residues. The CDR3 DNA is TGCGCCAGCAGCTACGAGTGGACAGACAATGAGCAGTTCTTC. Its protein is CASSYEWTDNEQFF.

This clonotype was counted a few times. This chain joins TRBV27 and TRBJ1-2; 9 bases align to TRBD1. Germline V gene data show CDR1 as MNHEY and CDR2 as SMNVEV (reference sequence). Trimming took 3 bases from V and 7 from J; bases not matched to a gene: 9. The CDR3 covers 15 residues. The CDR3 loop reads CASSLAPGTGFGYTF. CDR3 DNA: TGTGCCAGCAGTTTGGCCCCCGGGACAGGGTTTGGCTACACCTTC.